What follows describes a single T cell receptor beta chain. Its antigen remains unidentified. Other nucleotide sequences from this sample produce the same CDR3. The data belong to a study of OX40 agonist ivuxolimab in advanced cancers. The repertoire was sequenced with immunoSEQ multiplex PCR; TCRdb's copy has only in-frame clones and lacks some. Of some 70,000 clones detected, 88% appear once; the ten largest clones hold 2.5% to 3.5%. CDR1 SGHRS and CDR2 YFSETQ come from the germline V gene. V was clipped by 0 bases and J by 0 bases, with 7 bases between them. This CDR3 has 15 residues. The study's findings and limits: Antigen specificity remained undetermined for the expanded peripheral T cells.

The clonotype comes from an adult with an advanced solid tumor such as melanoma, head and neck, liver or kidney cancer. The V gene is TRBV5-1, the J gene TRBJ1-5; no reliable D call. The sample consisted of CD4+ or CD8+ T cells sorted from blood, taken in a trial of the OX40 agonist ivuxolimab. CDR3 DNA sequence: TGCGCCAGCAGCTTGGACGGGTATAGCAATCAGCCCCAGCATTTT. This codes for CASSLDGYSNQPQHF.